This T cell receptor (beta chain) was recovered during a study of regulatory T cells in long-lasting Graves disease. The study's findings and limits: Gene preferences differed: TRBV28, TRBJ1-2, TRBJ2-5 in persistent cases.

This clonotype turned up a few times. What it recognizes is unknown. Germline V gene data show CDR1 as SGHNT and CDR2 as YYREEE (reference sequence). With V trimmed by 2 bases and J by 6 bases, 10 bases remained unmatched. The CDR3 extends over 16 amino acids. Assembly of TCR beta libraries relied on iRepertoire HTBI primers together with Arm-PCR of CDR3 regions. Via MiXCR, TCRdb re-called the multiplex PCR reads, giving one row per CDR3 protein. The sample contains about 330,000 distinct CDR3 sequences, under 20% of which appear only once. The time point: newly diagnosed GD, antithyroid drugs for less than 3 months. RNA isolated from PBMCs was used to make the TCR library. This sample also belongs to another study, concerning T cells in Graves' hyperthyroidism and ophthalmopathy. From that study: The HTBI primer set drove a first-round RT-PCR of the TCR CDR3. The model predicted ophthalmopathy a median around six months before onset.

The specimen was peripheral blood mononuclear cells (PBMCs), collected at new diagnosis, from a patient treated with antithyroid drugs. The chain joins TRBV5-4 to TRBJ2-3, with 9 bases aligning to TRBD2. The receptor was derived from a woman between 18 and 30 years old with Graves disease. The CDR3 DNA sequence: TGTGCCAGCAGCTTTGTGAATAGCGGGGGCAGGGATACGCAGTATTTT. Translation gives CASSFVNSGGRDTQYF. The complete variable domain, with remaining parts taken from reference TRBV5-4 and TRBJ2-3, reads ETGVTQSPTHLIKTRGQQVTLRCSSQSGHNTVSWYQQALGQGPQFIFQYYREEENGRGNFPPRFSGLQFPNYSSELNVNALELDDSALYLCASSFVNSGGRDTQYFGPGTRLTVL.